Below, 27 T cell receptor beta chains from the same sample are listed, as sequenced in a study of blood T cells in healthy people across ages. A second PCR, run for roughly 7 to 11 cycles, used a sample-barcoded 5' primer plus a J-beta primer mix. TCRdb reprocessed the 5' RACE reads with MiXCR, giving one entry per CDR3 protein. This sample yields around 800,000 distinct CDR3 sequences, of which 46% are seen a single time; 15% to 20% belongs to the top ten. Sequencing was carried out using blood. These receptors were obtained from a man at least 80 years old in good health.

This clonotype was picked up many times. V and J are TRBV7-2 and TRBJ2-5; TRBD1 aligns across 8 bases. TRBJ2-7 matches the DNA end more closely, so the J call is doubtful. Germline-derived CDR1 and CDR2 are SGHTA and FQGNSA. The CDR3 loop spans 14 amino acids. In DNA form, the CDR3 reads TGTGCCAGCAGCTTAGAACAGGGGGTCCCCGAGCAGTACTTC. Translated, it gives CASSLEQGVPEQYF.

This clonotype was recorded only once. The J gene is TRBJ1-4, the V gene TRBV5-1; TRBD1 agrees at 12 bases. Germline values: CDR1 SGHRS, CDR2 YFSETQ. The CDR3 has 16 amino acids. Germline trimming cut 1 base from V and 11 bases from J; bases unmatched to any gene: 9. The CDR3 sequence is CASSLMGQGADGKLFF. The CDR3 DNA reads as TGCGCCAGCAGCTTGATGGGACAGGGGGCCGACGGGAAACTGTTTTTT.

Turning to this clonotype: At one boundary the junction diverges from the germline segment, which might be a read error. This sequence joins TRBV5-1 and TRBJ2-7, with 7 bases aligning to TRBD1. The CDR3 is 14 amino acids. The V gene's germline CDR1 is SGHRS and CDR2 YFSETQ. CDR3 loop: CASSVRDSSCEQYF. The CDR3 nucleotides are TGCGCCAGCAGCGTCCGGGACAGCTCCTGCGAGCAGTACTTC.

The J gene is TRBJ2-5, the V gene TRBV29-1; 8 nucleotides agree with TRBD1. The CDR3 covers 13 residues. CDR1 and CDR2 from the germline V gene are SQVTM and ANQGSEA. V was clipped by 6 bases and J by 9 bases; unmatched bases: 12. DNA for the CDR3: TGCAGCGTGAAGGGCAGGGGGCGCTTGGCCCAGTACTTC. Translation: CSVKGRGRLAQYF.

Concerning this clonotype itself: A read error may be the cause here, since a much bigger clone is one base away. The rearrangement uses TRBV7-2 and TRBJ2-7; TRBD1 might be the D (5 bases). This CDR3 is built from 15 residues. Germline CDR1 reads SGHTA; CDR2 reads FQGNSA. Trimming removed 6 bases at V and 7 bases at J, with 22 bases between. CDR3 DNA sequence: TGTGCCAGCAGAACAGAGGACATGTCCTACAATGAGCAGTACTTC. It encodes CASRTEDMSYNEQYF.

The chain is built from TRBV27 and TRBJ2-1, with 16 bases that match TRBD2. The length of the CDR3 is 21 residues. V trimming: 4 bases; J trimming: 2 bases; junction bases outside the gene matches: 14. Per the germline V gene, CDR1 is MNHEY and CDR2 is SMNVEV (reference sequence). The CDR3 region is CASSYTREGTSGRATYNEQFF. The CDR3 DNA reads TGTGCCAGCAGTTACACCCGAGAGGGGACTAGCGGGAGGGCCACCTACAATGAGCAGTTCTTC.

This clonotype occurred a few times. The rearrangement links TRBV6-2 or TRBV6-3 to TRBJ2-5; the match to TRBD2 covers 8 bases. The CDR3 is 12 residues long. Germline CDR1 is MNHEY and CDR2 is SVGEGT. V was clipped by 4 bases and J by 7 bases; unmatched bases: 2. Here the CDR3 reads CASSLTSATQYF. The CDR3 DNA sequence: TGTGCCAGCAGTTTGACTAGCGCGACCCAGTACTTC.

This clonotype was counted only a few times. This chain connects TRBV6-6 to TRBJ2-5, with TRBD1 matching over 8 bases. Germline CDR1 is MNHNY and CDR2 is SVGAGI (reference sequence). This CDR3 region has 15 residues. J was trimmed by 5 bases and V by 4 bases; bases with no gene match: 9. In DNA, the CDR3 is TGTGCCAGCAGTTCCCCCAGGGGGCGCGGGGAGACCCAGTACTTC. Encoded protein: CASSSPRGRGETQYF.

J is TRBJ2-6 and V is TRBV7-9; D not resolved. The V and J ends lost 8 bases and 4 bases respectively, with 6 bases between them. The CDR3 runs to 12 residues. Germline CDR1 reads SEHNR; CDR2 reads FQNEAQ (reference sequence). The DNA for the CDR3 is TGTGCCAGCGAAGCCGGGGCCAACGTCCTGACTTTC. This sequence encodes CASEAGANVLTF.

The chain couples TRBV30 to TRBJ1-5; D possibly corresponds to TRBD1 (5 bases). Trimming pared 2 bases from V and 5 bases from J, leaving 13 bases between. From germline, CDR1 is GTSNPN and CDR2 SVGIG (reference sequence). The CDR3 consists of 14 residues. Here the CDR3 DNA reads TGTGCCTGGAGTAGGATTTCGACAGATCAGCCCCAGCATTTT. This encodes CAWSRISTDQPQHF.

CDR3: CATSDLRGEADTQYF. CDR3 in DNA: TGTGCCACCAGTGATTTGAGGGGGGAGGCAGATACGCAGTATTTT. The V call is TRBV24-1, the J call TRBJ2-3; perhaps D is TRBD1 or TRBD2 (6 bases each). Germline V gene lookup returns CDR1 KGHDR and CDR2 SFDVKD. The V and J ends lost 0 bases and 4 bases respectively, with 10 bases between them. This CDR3 is 15 amino acids long.

This clonotype appeared many times. J is TRBJ1-5 and V is TRBV5-1; D unresolved. The V and J ends lost 0 bases and 7 bases respectively, with 11 bases between them. The CDR3 totals 14 residues. Germline CDR1 reads SGHRS; CDR2 reads YFSETQ. In nucleotides, the CDR3 is TGCGCCAGCAGCTTGGATGGGGTCGGACAGCCCCAGCATTTT. This gives the protein CASSLDGVGQPQHF.

The chain combines TRBV5-1 with TRBJ2-3, with 8 positions matching TRBD1. CDR1 and CDR2 from the germline V gene are SGHRS and YFSETQ. Trimming at V came to 4 bases and at J to 2 bases, leaving 9 bases not matched to a gene. This CDR3 region has 16 residues. CDR3 residues: CASSDGQGGSTDTQYF. The CDR3 DNA is TGCGCCAGCAGCGATGGACAGGGCGGATCCACAGATACGCAGTATTTT. Full variable domain (outside the CDR3, taken from reference TRBV5-1 and TRBJ2-3): KAGVTQTPRYLIKTRGQQVTLSCSPISGHRSVSWYQQTPGQGLQFLFEYFSETQRNKGNFPGRFSGRQFSNSRSEMNVSTLELGDSALYLCASSDGQGGSTDTQYFGPGTRLTVL.

This chain joins TRBV7-9 and TRBJ2-1, with 9 bases lining up with TRBD2. Per the germline V gene, CDR1 is SEHNR and CDR2 is FQNEAQ (reference sequence). This CDR3 region has 14 residues. Trimming at V came to 11 bases and at J to 6 bases, leaving 11 bases not matched to a gene. The DNA of the CDR3 is TGTGCCGAGGGGCGGGAGGGATCTCCCAATGAGCAGTTCTTC. This sequence encodes CAEGREGSPNEQFF.

The chain uses TRBV20-1 and TRBJ2-1; TRBD2 matches at 10 bases. The germline V gene encodes CDR1 DFQATT and CDR2 SNEGSKA (reference sequence). The V segment lost 1 base and the J segment 8 bases; nucleotides outside the gene matches: 29. This CDR3 is built from 22 residues. The CDR3 here is CSARASKLASGGTGGWGYEQFF. Written as DNA, the CDR3 is TGCAGTGCTAGAGCCTCTAAGTTGGCTAGCGGGGGAACCGGCGGCTGGGGCTATGAGCAGTTCTTC.

This clonotype came up a few times. The chain uses TRBV29-1 and TRBJ2-4; 9 nucleotides align to TRBD1. This CDR3 is built from 15 residues. Per the germline V gene, CDR1 is SQVTM and CDR2 is ANQGSEA. With V trimmed by 6 bases and J by 0 bases, 6 bases remained unmatched. DNA of the CDR3: TGCAGCGTGACGTGGACAGGGGTAGCCAAAAACATTCAGTACTTC. This encodes CSVTWTGVAKNIQYF.

The chain joins TRBV20-1 to TRBJ2-3; D is perhaps TRBD1 or TRBD2 (5 bases each). V was pared by 5 bases and J by 8 bases, with 20 bases between. Germline loops: CDR1 DFQATT, CDR2 SNEGSKA (reference sequence). There are 14 residues in the CDR3. CDR3: CSAPPGRFSGTQYF. As DNA, the CDR3 is TGCAGTGCTCCCCCGGGACGGTTTTCGGGTACGCAGTATTTT.

V and J are TRBV12-3 or TRBV12-4 and TRBJ2-1, with a possible D match to TRBD1 (7 bases). V gave up 6 bases and J gave up 6 bases, with 12 bases separating them. CDR3 length: 13 residues. CDR3 in DNA: TGTGCCAGCAGCAGGGGGAGGTTCAATGAGCAGTTCTTC. Its protein is CASSRGRFNEQFF.

With regard to this clonotype: A read error may explain this, as a much larger clone is one base away. This chain uses TRBV6-6 with TRBJ2-5; the D is unclear. This CDR3 region has 13 residues. Germline CDR1 reads MNHNY; CDR2 reads SVGAGI (reference sequence). CDR3 region: CASGYGSKETQYF. CDR3 bases: TGTGCCAGCGGTTACGGGTCCAAAGAGACCCAGTACTTC.

This clonotype has just one count. J is TRBJ2-1 and V is TRBV5-1; D tentatively fits TRBD1 or TRBD2 (5 bases each). This CDR3 spans 16 amino acids. V was cut by 3 bases and J by 4 bases, with 17 bases left in between. In germline, CDR1 is SGHRS, CDR2 YFSETQ. The CDR3 DNA sequence: TGCGCCAGCAGCTCGAAAGGGGAGACGGGATACAATGAGCAGTTCTTC. This translates into CASSSKGETGYNEQFF.

V and J are TRBV4-2 and TRBJ2-5, with a possible D match to TRBD2 (5 bases). The V end was cut by 0 bases, the J end by 5 bases, with 19 bases between. CDR1 is LGHNA, CDR2 YNFKEQ, per germline. CDR3 size: 17 residues. CDR3 protein: CASSQEGWEPRAETQYF. The CDR3 bases are TGTGCCAGCAGCCAAGAAGGGTGGGAGCCCCGGGCGGAGACCCAGTACTTC.

This clonotype has more than one count but fewer than ten. The chain uses TRBV5-5 and TRBJ2-7; D possibly matches TRBD1 or TRBD2 (6 bases each). The CDR3 runs to 14 residues. Per germline, CDR1 SGHKS and CDR2 YYEKEE (reference sequence). Trimming stripped 1 base from V and 7 bases from J, with 15 bases between. The CDR3 spells CASSLNPGAQEQYF. DNA of the CDR3: TGTGCCAGCAGCTTGAATCCGGGGGCGCAGGAGCAGTACTTC.

This clonotype was found a few times. This sequence joins TRBV15 and TRBJ1-2; D uncertain. Germline CDR1 LNHNV, CDR2 YYDKDF (reference sequence). V was cut by 1 base and J by 8 bases, with 11 bases left in between. This CDR3 has 13 amino acids. CDR3 residues: CATSRVAGNGYTF. The CDR3 nucleotides read TGTGCCACCAGCAGAGTTGCGGGGAACGGCTACACCTTC. Using reference TRBV15 and TRBJ1-2 for the parts outside the CDR3, the full variable domain is DAMVIQNPRYQVTQFGKPVTLSCSQTLNHNVMYWYQQKSSQAPKLLFHYYDKDFNNEADTPDNFQSRRPNTSFCFLDIRSPGLGDTAMYLCATSRVAGNGYTFGSGTRLTVV.

This rearrangement joins TRBV29-1 to TRBJ1-2; D call uncertain. This CDR3 has 13 residues. Germline-derived CDR1 and CDR2 are SQVTM and ANQGSEA. The V end was cut by 4 bases, the J end by 0 bases, with 9 bases between. The CDR3 nucleotides are TGCAGCGTTGGAGCGGGATCTAACTATGGCTACACCTTC. Translated: CSVGAGSNYGYTF.

This clonotype showed up many times. The chain uses TRBV7-2 and TRBJ2-7, with 11 bases matching TRBD1. Trimming took 1 base from V and 3 from J; bases not matched to a gene: 2. The germline CDR1 and CDR2 sequences are SGHTA and FQGNSA. This CDR3 region has 15 residues. CDR3 nucleotides: TGTGCCAGCAGCTTAGGAGGGACAGGGGGCTACGAGCAGTACTTC. This encodes CASSLGGTGGYEQYF. The full variable domain, its missing parts supplied by reference TRBV7-2 and TRBJ2-7, is GAGVSQSPSNKVTEKGKDVELRCDPISGHTALYWYRQSLGQGLEFLIYFQGNSAPDKSGLPSDRFSAERTGGSVSTLTIQRTQQEDSAVYLCASSLGGTGGYEQYFGPGTRLTVT.

The table lists this clonotype with a count of one. V usage is TRBV4-3 and J usage is TRBJ2-5, with D possibly TRBD1 on 5 matching bases. CDR1 and CDR2 from the germline V gene are LGHNA and YSLEER. The CDR3 loop spans 15 amino acids. V was pared by 0 bases and J by 2 bases, with 10 bases between. CDR3 sequence (DNA): TGCGCCAGCAGCCAAGAGTGGCAGGGTCAAGAGACCCAGTACTTC. Its translation: CASSQEWQGQETQYF.

This chain connects TRBV20-1 to TRBJ2-2; tentative D call: TRBD2 (5 bases). The germline gives CDR1 DFQATT, CDR2 SNEGSKA (reference sequence). Trimming cost V 1 base and J 7 bases, with 10 bases left between them. This CDR3 has 13 residues. CDR3 in DNA: TGCAGTGCTAGAGTCGAGGGAATCGGGGAGCTGTTTTTT. Translated: CSARVEGIGELFF.